One and the same sample provided the 5 T cell receptor beta chains below, sequenced in a study of blood T cell repertoires in COVID-19. Using immunoSEQ multiplex PCR, the repertoire was profiled, and TCRdb retains in-frame clones only, with some absent. The sample gives roughly 150,000 clones, under 80% of which show up once; about 3% is in the top ten. The specimen sequenced was peripheral blood. These receptors originate from a man in his sixties or seventies with acute or convalescent COVID-19.

This clone was detected a few times. V is TRBV30 and J is TRBJ2-5, with TRBD2 matching 7 bases. The CDR3 totals 16 residues. After removal of 4 bases from V and 6 bases from J, the junction contained 17 bases not matched to a gene. Germline CDR1 is GTSNPN and CDR2 is SVGIG (reference sequence). The CDR3 DNA reads TGTGCCTGGAAACGTACAGGACTAGATCTTTTAAAGACCCAGTACTTC. Translating it yields CAWKRTGLDLLKTQYF.

The chain carries TRBV7-8 and TRBJ2-1, with a weak D call TRBD2 (6 bases). V lost 7 bases, J lost 6 bases, and 25 bases lay in between. From germline, CDR1 is SGHVS and CDR2 FQNEAQ. CDR3 size: 17 residues. The CDR3 coding sequence is TGTGCCAGCAAGAGCCGGGAGTCGGGGAGTGTAAGCAATGAGCAGTTCTTC. Translating it yields CASKSRESGSVSNEQFF.

This clone occurred once. The chain is built from TRBV28 and TRBJ1-5; the D is unclear. CDR1 is MDHEN, CDR2 SYDVKM, per germline. This CDR3 has 14 amino acids. V dropped 5 bases and J dropped 4 bases, with 12 bases sitting between them. The CDR3: CASSPTALNQPQHF. CDR3 nucleotides: TGTGCCAGCAGTCCGACTGCTCTTAATCAGCCCCAGCATTTT.

This clone was picked up one time. The chain carries TRBV6-1 and TRBJ2-7; D is ambiguous. In germline, CDR1 is MNHNS, CDR2 SASEGT. The CDR3 has 13 amino acids. Trimming shortened V by 0 bases and J by 3 bases, and 6 bases separated the two germline ends. The CDR3 sequence is CASSEANFYEQYF. DNA of the CDR3: TGTGCCAGCAGTGAAGCCAACTTCTACGAGCAGTACTTC.

The chain has TRBV6-5 and TRBJ1-2, with TRBD1 matching over 7 bases. Germline CDR1 is MNHEY and CDR2 is SVGAGI. J lost 5 bases, V lost 7 bases, and 10 bases had no gene match. The CDR3 length is 14 residues. CDR3 sequence: CASTRQGDPYGYTF. The CDR3 nucleotides are TGTGCCAGCACCCGACAGGGAGATCCTTATGGCTACACCTTC.